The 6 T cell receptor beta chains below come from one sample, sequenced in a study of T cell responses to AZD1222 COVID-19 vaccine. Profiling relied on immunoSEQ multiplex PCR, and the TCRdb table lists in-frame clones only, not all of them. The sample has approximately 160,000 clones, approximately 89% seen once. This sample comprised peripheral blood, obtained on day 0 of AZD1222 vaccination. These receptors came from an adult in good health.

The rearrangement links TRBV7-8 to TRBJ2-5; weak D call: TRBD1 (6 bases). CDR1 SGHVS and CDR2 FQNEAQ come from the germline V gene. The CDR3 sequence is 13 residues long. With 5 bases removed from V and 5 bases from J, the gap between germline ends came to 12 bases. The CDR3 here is CASSPRGLETQYF. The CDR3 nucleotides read TGTGCCAGCAGCCCCAGGGGTTTGGAGACCCAGTACTTC.

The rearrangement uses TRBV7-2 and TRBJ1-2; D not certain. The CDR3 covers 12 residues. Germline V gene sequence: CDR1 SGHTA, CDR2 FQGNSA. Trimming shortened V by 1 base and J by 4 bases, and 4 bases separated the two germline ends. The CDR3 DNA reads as TGTGCCAGCAGCTTAGACGCCTATGGCTACACCTTC. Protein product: CASSLDAYGYTF.

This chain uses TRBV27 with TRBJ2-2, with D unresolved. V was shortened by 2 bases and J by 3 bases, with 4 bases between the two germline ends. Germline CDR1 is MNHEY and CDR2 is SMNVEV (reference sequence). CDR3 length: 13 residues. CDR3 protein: CASSLKYTGELFF. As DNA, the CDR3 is TGTGCCAGCAGTTTAAAGTACACCGGGGAGCTGTTTTTT.

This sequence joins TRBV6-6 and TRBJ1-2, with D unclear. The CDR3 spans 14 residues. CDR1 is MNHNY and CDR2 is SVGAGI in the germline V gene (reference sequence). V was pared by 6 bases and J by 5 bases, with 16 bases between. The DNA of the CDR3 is TGTGCCAGCAGCCCCCCTACTGACTTGTATGGCTACACCTTC. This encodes CASSPPTDLYGYTF.

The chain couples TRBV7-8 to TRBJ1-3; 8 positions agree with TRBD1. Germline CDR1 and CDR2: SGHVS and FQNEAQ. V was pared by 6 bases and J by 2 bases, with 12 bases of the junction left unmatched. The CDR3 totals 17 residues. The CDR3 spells CASRSQPTGVPGNTIYF. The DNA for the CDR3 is TGTGCCAGCAGATCTCAACCGACAGGGGTGCCTGGAAACACCATATATTTT.

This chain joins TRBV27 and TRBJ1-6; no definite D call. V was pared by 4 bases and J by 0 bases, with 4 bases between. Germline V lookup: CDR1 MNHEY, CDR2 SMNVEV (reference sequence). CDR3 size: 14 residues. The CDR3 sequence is CASSYSSYNSPLHF. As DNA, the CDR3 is TGTGCCAGCAGTTACAGCTCCTATAATTCACCCCTCCACTTT.